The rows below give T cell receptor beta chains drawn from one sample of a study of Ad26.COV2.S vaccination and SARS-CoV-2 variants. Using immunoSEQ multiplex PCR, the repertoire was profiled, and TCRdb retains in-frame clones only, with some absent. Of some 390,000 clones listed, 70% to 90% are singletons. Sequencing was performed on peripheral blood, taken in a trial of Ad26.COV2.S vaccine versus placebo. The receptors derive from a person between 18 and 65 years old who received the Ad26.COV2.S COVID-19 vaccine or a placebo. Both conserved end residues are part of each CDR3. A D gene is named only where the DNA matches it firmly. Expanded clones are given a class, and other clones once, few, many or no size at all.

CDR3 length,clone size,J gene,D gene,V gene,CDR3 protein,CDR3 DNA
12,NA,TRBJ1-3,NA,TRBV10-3,CAISGQLNTIYF,TGTGCCATCAGTGGACAGTTAAACACCATATATTTT
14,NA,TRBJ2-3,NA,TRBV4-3,CASSQEGRADTQYF,TGCGCCAGCAGCCAAGAAGGCCGGGCAGATACGCAGTATTTT
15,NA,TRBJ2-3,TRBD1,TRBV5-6,CASRMAGGSSDTQYF,TGTGCCAGCAGAATGGCAGGGGGCTCATCAGATACGCAGTATTTT
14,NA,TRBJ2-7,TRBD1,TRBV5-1,CASSSMDRVGEQYF,TGCGCCAGCAGCTCGATGGACAGGGTAGGCGAGCAGTACTTC
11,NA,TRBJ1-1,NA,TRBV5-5,CASSLVTEAFF,TGTGCCAGCAGTTTGGTCACTGAAGCTTTCTTT
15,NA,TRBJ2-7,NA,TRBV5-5,CASSMDNFVTYEQYF,TGTGCCAGCAGCATGGACAACTTTGTGACCTACGAGCAGTACTTC
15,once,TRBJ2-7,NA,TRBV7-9,CASSPTRGAIYEQYF,TGTGCCAGCAGCCCCACCCGGGGGGCCATCTACGAGCAGTACTTC
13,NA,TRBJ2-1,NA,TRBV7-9,CASSLQVLDEQFF,TGTGCCAGCAGCCTGCAAGTACTGGATGAGCAGTTCTTC
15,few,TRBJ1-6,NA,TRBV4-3,CASSPVETDNSPLHF,TGCGCCAGCAGCCCGGTCGAGACCGATAATTCACCCCTCCACTTT
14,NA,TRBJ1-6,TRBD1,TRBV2,CASSDGQGLSPLHF,TGTGCCAGCAGTGACGGACAGGGGCTCTCACCCCTCCACTTT
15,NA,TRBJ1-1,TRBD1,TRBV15,CATSRDPGGDGEAFF,TGTGCCACCAGCAGAGACCCAGGGGGGGACGGTGAAGCTTTCTTT
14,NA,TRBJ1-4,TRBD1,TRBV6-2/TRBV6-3,CASGWGQGDEKLFF,TGTGCCAGCGGTTGGGGACAGGGGGATGAAAAACTGTTTTTT
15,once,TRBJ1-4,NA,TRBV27,CASSPRTAYNEKLFF,TGTGCCAGCAGTCCCCGGACAGCATATAATGAAAAACTGTTTTTT
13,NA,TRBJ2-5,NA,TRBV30,CAWSASGLATQYF,TGTGCCTGGAGCGCCTCGGGACTGGCGACCCAGTACTTC
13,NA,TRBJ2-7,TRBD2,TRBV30,CAWSPGGAYEQYF,TGTGCCTGGAGTCCGGGGGGAGCCTACGAGCAGTACTTC
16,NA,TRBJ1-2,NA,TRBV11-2,CASSSIRQPRTQSYTF,TGTGCCAGCAGCTCCATTCGACAGCCCCGGACCCAAAGCTACACCTTC
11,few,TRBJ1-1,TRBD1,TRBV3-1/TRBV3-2,CASSSGQGDFF,TGTGCCAGCAGCTCCGGACAGGGGGATTTCTTT
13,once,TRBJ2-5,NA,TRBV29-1,CSVRVSRGETQYF,TGCAGCGTGCGGGTTAGTAGGGGAGAGACCCAGTACTTC
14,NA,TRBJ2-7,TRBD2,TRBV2,CASSVGTSWYEQYF,TGTGCCAGCAGCGTTGGGACTAGCTGGTACGAGCAGTACTTC
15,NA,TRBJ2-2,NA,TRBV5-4,CASSPELGVTGELFF,TGTGCCAGCAGCCCGGAACTAGGAGTAACCGGGGAGCTGTTTTTT
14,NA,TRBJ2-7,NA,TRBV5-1,CASSLGGSSGEQYF,TGCGCCAGCAGCTTGGGGGGGAGTAGTGGCGAGCAGTACTTC
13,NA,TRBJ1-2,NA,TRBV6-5,CASTNHPKLGYTF,TGTGCCAGCACCAACCACCCCAAACTTGGCTACACCTTC
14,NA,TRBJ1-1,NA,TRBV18,CASSSPELNTEAFF,TGTGCCAGCTCAAGCCCAGAACTGAACACTGAAGCTTTCTTT
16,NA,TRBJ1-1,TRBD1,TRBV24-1,CATSDSRTGRNTEAFF,TGTGCCACCAGTGATTCTAGGACAGGACGAAACACTGAAGCTTTCTTT
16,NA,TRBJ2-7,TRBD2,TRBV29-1,CSVSAGGIPSPYEQYF,TGCAGCGTTTCAGCGGGGGGGATCCCCTCCCCCTACGAGCAGTACTTC
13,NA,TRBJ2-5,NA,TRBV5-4,CASSLGVRETQYF,TGTGCCAGCAGCTTAGGCGTCCGAGAGACCCAGTACTTC
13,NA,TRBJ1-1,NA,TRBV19,CASSIAGGTEAFF,TGTGCCAGTAGTATAGCGGGGGGCACTGAAGCTTTCTTT
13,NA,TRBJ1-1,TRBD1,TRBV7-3,CASSLLQGAEAFF,TGTGCCAGCAGCTTACTACAGGGGGCTGAAGCTTTCTTT
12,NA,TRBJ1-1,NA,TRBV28,CASSPLGTEAFF,TGTGCCAGCAGTCCGTTGGGCACTGAAGCTTTCTTT
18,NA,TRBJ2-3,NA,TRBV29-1,CSVVRAVLFSTDTDTQYF,TGCAGCGTTGTTCGAGCGGTTCTCTTCTCAACCGACACAGATACGCAGTATTTT
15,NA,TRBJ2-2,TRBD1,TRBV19,CASTTTGGWAGELFF,TGTGCCAGTACCACTACAGGGGGTTGGGCCGGGGAGCTGTTTTTT
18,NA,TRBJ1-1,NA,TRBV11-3,CASSSPPWGRYMNTEAFF,TGTGCCAGCAGCTCACCCCCGTGGGGCCGTTATATGAACACTGAAGCTTTCTTT
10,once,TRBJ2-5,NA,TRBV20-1,CSAARETQYF,TGCAGTGCAGCAAGGGAGACCCAGTACTTC
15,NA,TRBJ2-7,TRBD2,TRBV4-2,CASSRGSSGAYEQYF,TGTGCCAGCAGCCGGGGATCTAGCGGGGCCTACGAGCAGTACTTC
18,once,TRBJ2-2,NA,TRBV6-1,CASSERPLNTRNTGELFF,TGTGCCAGCAGTGAAAGACCTCTCAACACCCGGAACACCGGGGAGCTGTTTTTT
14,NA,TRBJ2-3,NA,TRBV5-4,CASSKLPRTDTQYF,TGTGCCAGCAGCAAACTTCCTCGCACAGATACGCAGTATTTT
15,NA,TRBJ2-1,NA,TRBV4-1,CASSPYAEGGNEQFF,TGCGCCAGCAGCCCATACGCGGAGGGAGGTAATGAGCAGTTCTTC
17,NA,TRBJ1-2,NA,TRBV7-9,CASSRGTSGASNYGYTF,TGTGCCAGCAGCCGCGGAACGTCGGGAGCCTCTAACTATGGCTACACCTTC
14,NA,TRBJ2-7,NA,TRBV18,CASSPGSGSYEQYF,TGTGCCAGCTCACCAGGGTCCGGCTCCTACGAGCAGTACTTC
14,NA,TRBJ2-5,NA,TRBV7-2,CASSLGQSRETQYF,TGTGCCAGCAGCTTGGGTCAGTCGCGGGAGACCCAGTACTTC
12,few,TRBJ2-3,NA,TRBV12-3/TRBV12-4,CASRWSTDTQYF,TGTGCCAGCAGATGGAGCACAGATACGCAGTATTTT
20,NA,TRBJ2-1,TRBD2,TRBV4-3,CASSQASTGLAGSSYNEQFF,TGCGCCAGCAGCCAAGCCTCGACGGGACTAGCGGGTAGCTCCTACAATGAGCAGTTCTTC
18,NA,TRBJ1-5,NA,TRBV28,CASSSPGDPREGRQPQHF,TGTGCCAGCAGTTCCCCCGGGGACCCTCGGGAGGGAAGACAGCCCCAGCATTTT
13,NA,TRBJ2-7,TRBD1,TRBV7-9,CASSPRDRYEQYF,TGTGCCAGCAGCCCCCGGGACAGATACGAGCAGTACTTC
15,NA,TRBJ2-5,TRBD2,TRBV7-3,CASSPLAGRGETQYF,TGTGCCAGCAGCCCGCTAGCGGGGAGGGGAGAGACCCAGTACTTC
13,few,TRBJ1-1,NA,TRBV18,CASSQGQGTEAFF,TGTGCCAGCTCACAGGGGCAGGGCACTGAAGCTTTCTTT
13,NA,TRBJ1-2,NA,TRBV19,CASRVAGSYGYTF,TGTGCCAGTAGGGTGGCAGGGTCATATGGCTACACCTTC
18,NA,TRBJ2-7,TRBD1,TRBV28,CASSSIYRDRVLTYEQYF,TGTGCCAGCAGTTCCATTTACCGGGACAGGGTATTAACCTACGAGCAGTACTTC
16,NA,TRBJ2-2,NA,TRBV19,CASAVRGGASEGELFF,TGTGCCAGCGCCGTTCGGGGCGGGGCTAGCGAGGGGGAGCTGTTTTTT
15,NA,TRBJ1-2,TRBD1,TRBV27,CASSRQGGALNGYTF,TGTGCCAGCAGTCGCCAGGGGGGGGCGCTCAATGGCTACACCTTC
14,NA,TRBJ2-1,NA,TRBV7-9,CASSLEGVTHEQFF,TGTGCCAGCAGCTTAGAGGGAGTTACCCATGAGCAGTTCTTC
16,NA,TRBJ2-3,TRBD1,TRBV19,CASSLTGTGGADTQYF,TGTGCCAGTAGTCTTACCGGGACAGGGGGTGCAGATACGCAGTATTTT